The TCR beta chain under discussion was sequenced for a study of T cell responses to AZD1222 COVID-19 vaccine. General study findings and limits: At 160-218 and 743-854, vaccine-associated CD4 TCRs were dominant, and they spanned spike. No day 14 peak samples; only post-peak repertoires were characterized.

Measured with immunoSEQ multiplex PCR; TCRdb has only the in-frame clones, and not every one. The data contain 150,000 to 250,000 clones, about 93% of them seen just once; the ten biggest clones take up approximately 1%. With V trimmed by 2 bases and J by 11 bases, 11 bases remained unmatched. The CDR3 length is 15 residues. From germline, CDR1 is GTSNPN and CDR2 SVGIG (reference sequence). Notes on this clone: Its antigen is not known.

This TCR was sampled from an adult who received the AZD1222 COVID-19 vaccine. This specimen consisted of peripheral blood, obtained 28 days after the second AZD1222 dose. The chain recombines TRBV30 with TRBJ1-6; 8 positions match TRBD1. The CDR3 coding sequence is TGTGCCTGGAGTTCACCGGACAGGGAGGGGGCACCCCTCCACTTT. Protein sequence: CAWSSPDREGAPLHF.